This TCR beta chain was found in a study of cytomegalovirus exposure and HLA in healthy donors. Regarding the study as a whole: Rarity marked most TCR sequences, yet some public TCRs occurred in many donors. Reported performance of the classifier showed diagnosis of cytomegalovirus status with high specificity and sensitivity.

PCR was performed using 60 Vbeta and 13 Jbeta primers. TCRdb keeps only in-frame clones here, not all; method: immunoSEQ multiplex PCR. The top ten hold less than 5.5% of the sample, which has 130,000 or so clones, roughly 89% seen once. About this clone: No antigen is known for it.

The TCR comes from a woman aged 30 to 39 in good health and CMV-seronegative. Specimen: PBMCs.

CDR3 DNA: TGTGCCAGCAGCTTGGAGGGGCAGAAACTGTTTTTT. Translation gives CASSLEGQKLFF. V is TRBV7-9 and J is TRBJ1-4; D might be TRBD1 (5 bases). This CDR3 has 12 residues. Germline V gene sequence: CDR1 SEHNR, CDR2 FQNEAQ (reference sequence). Trimming stripped 3 bases from V and 11 bases from J, with 10 bases between.